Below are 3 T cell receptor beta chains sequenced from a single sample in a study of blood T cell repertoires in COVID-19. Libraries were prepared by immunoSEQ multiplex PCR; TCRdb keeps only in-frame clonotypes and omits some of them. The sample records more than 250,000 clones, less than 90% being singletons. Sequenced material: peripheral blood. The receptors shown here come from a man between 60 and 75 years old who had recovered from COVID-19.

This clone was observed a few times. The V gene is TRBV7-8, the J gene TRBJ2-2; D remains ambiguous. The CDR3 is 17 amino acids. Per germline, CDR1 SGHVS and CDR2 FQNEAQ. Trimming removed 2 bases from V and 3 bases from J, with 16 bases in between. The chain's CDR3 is CASSLSSRLGYTGELFF. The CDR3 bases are TGTGCCAGCAGCTTATCCTCACGACTTGGGTACACCGGGGAGCTGTTTTTT.

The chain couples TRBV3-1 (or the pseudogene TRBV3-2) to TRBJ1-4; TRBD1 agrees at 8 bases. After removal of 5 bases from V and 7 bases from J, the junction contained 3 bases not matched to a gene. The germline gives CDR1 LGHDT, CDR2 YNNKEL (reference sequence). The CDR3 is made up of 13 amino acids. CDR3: CASSKTGVEKLFF. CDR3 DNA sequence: TGTGCCAGCAGCAAGACAGGGGTTGAAAAACTGTTTTTT.

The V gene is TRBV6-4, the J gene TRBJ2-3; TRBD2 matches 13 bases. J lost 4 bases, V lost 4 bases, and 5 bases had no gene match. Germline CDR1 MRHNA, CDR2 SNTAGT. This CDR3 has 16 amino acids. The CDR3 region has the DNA TGTGCCAGCAGTGCAGGACTAGCGGGAGCGGCAGATACGCAGTATTTT. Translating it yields CASSAGLAGAADTQYF.